Below, 15 T cell receptor beta chains from the same sample are listed, as sequenced in a study of memory CD4+ T cells and cytomegalovirus serostatus. Here immunoSEQ multiplex PCR was the method, and the copy in TCRdb shows in-frame clones only, minus some. Of around 57,000 clones in the sample, about three quarters are singletons; the top ten hold approximately 0.5%. The sort gate was single viable CD3+CD4+CD8-CD45RO+ cells for memory CD4+ T cells. The specimen sequenced was memory CD4+ T cells from blood. These receptors all come from an adult in good health and CMV-seronegative. Some clones in this sample may be carry-over from other donors' samples.

The V gene is TRBV28, the J gene TRBJ1-5; 8 bases align to TRBD1. The ends lost 4 bases at V and 2 bases at J; junction bases unmatched: 4. Germline V CDR1 and CDR2: MDHEN, SYDVKM. This CDR3 region has 15 residues. This CDR3 reads CASSSMTGGNQPQHF. Here the CDR3 DNA reads TGTGCCAGCAGTTCGATGACAGGGGGCAATCAGCCCCAGCATTTT. The entire variable domain, with the rest obtained from reference TRBV28 and TRBJ1-5, is as follows: DVKVTQSSRYLVKRTGEKVFLECVQDMDHENMFWYRQDPGLGLRLIYFSYDVKMKEKGDIPEGYSVSREKKERFSLILESASTNQTSMYLCASSSMTGGNQPQHFGDGTRLSIL.

V gene TRBV4-3 combines with J gene TRBJ2-5; TRBD2 aligns across 8 bases. The J segment lost 2 bases and the V segment lost 1 base, leaving 6 bases of the junction unmatched. The CDR3 covers 16 residues. Per the germline V gene, CDR1 is LGHNA and CDR2 is YSLEER. Here the CDR3 reads CASSQGGLVPQETQYF. In nucleotides, the CDR3 is TGCGCCAGCAGCCAAGGGGGACTAGTCCCTCAAGAGACCCAGTACTTC.

This rearrangement joins TRBV7-2 to TRBJ1-2, with TRBD1 matching 7 bases. The germline gives CDR1 SGHTA, CDR2 FQGNSA. The CDR3 covers 12 residues. Trimming cost V 5 bases and J 5 bases; bases outside gene matches: 2. The chain's CDR3 is CASSVQGYGYTF. The CDR3 region has the DNA TGTGCCAGCAGCGTACAGGGGTATGGCTACACCTTC.

V and J are TRBV23-1 and TRBJ1-1, with TRBD1 as a possible D gene (5 bases). TRBV23-1 is an open reading frame, and its role is uncertain. V was trimmed by 0 bases and J by 5 bases, leaving 22 bases between them. The CDR3 has 18 residues. The CDR3 DNA is TGCGCCAGCAGTCAATCCCAGGGAGGAAGGTGTCAGGGTACTGAAGCTTTCTTT. Translation: CASSQSQGGRCQGTEAFF.

The chain couples TRBV5-6 to TRBJ2-7; perhaps TRBD1 as D (6 bases). This CDR3 comprises 14 residues. Trimming stripped 3 bases from V and 3 bases from J, with 13 bases between. Germline values: CDR1 SGHDT, CDR2 YYEEEE. CDR3 DNA sequence: TGTGCCAGCAGCTCTCAGGGACACCTCTACGAGCAGTACTTC. Protein: CASSSQGHLYEQYF.

The chain employs TRBV5-6 and TRBJ1-1, with D possibly TRBD1 on 5 matching bases. Germline CDR1 reads SGHDT; CDR2 reads YYEEEE. This CDR3 has 13 residues. The V and J ends lost 2 bases and 10 bases respectively, with 15 bases between them. The CDR3 loop reads CASSFVDNQGAFF. The CDR3 nucleotides are TGTGCCAGCAGCTTTGTGGACAACCAGGGAGCTTTCTTT.

This clone was seen a handful of times. The chain has TRBV2 and TRBJ1-4, with 12 bases fitting TRBD1. The CDR3 covers 16 residues. Germline CDR1 and CDR2: SNHLY and FYNNEI. Trimming cost V 6 bases and J 6 bases; bases outside gene matches: 8. CDR3 residues: CASSRPGTGGYEKLFF. As DNA, the CDR3 is TGTGCCAGCAGCCGTCCCGGGACAGGGGGCTATGAAAAACTGTTTTTT.

The chain uses TRBV7-9 and TRBJ2-1; 10 bases agree with TRBD2. CDR1 is SEHNR, CDR2 FQNEAQ, per germline (reference sequence). The CDR3 has 17 residues. J lost 9 bases, V lost 5 bases, and 16 bases had no gene match. The CDR3 here is CASSPTPGERGGSEQFF. The CDR3 DNA follows: TGTGCCAGCAGCCCCACCCCAGGGGAGCGGGGGGGGAGTGAGCAGTTCTTC. The variable domain in full, completed from reference TRBV7-9 and TRBJ2-1, reads DTGVSQNPRHKITKRGQNVTFRCDPISEHNRLYWYRQTLGQGPEFLTYFQNEAQLEKSRLLSDRFSAERPKGSFSTLEIQRTEQGDSAMYLCASSPTPGERGGSEQFFGPGTRLTVL.

V gene TRBV30 combines with J gene TRBJ2-5; D remains unclear. V dropped 0 bases and J dropped 1 base, with 6 bases sitting between them. The CDR3 consists of 13 residues. From germline, CDR1 is GTSNPN and CDR2 SVGIG (reference sequence). The DNA for the CDR3 is TGTGCCTGGAGTGTACAGATCCAAGAGACCCAGTACTTC. Translated: CAWSVQIQETQYF.

The chain joins TRBV20-1 to TRBJ1-1; tentative D call: TRBD1 (5 bases). The CDR3 totals 11 residues. Trimming took 6 bases from V and 5 from J, leaving 10 bases between them. Germline V CDR1 and CDR2: DFQATT, SNEGSKA (reference sequence). CDR3 in DNA: TGCAGTGCCTTCGGACAAACTGAAGCTTTCTTT. Translating gives CSAFGQTEAFF.

This clone has a handful of counts. This chain connects TRBV4-1 to TRBJ1-4, with D unresolved. Germline values: CDR1 MGHRA, CDR2 YSYEKL. CDR3 length: 14 residues. V was cut by 4 bases and J by 8 bases, with 14 bases left in between. The CDR3 DNA reads TGCGCCAGCAGCCTCCCTGGACGTAGAGAAAAACTGTTTTTT. Translating gives CASSLPGRREKLFF.

The chain recombines TRBV7-2 with TRBJ2-6; tentative D call: TRBD2 (5 bases). In germline, CDR1 is SGHTA, CDR2 FQGNSA. The CDR3 runs to 14 residues. Trimming took off 5 bases at V and 4 bases at J, with 9 bases between the two ends. CDR3 amino acids: CASSRGRGANVLTF. The CDR3 DNA follows: TGTGCCAGCAGCCGGGGTAGGGGGGCCAACGTCCTGACTTTC.

V and J are TRBV2 and TRBJ2-5; D may be TRBD2 (5 bases). The V end was cut by 7 bases, the J end by 4 bases, with 16 bases between. Germline-derived CDR1 and CDR2 are SNHLY and FYNNEI. The CDR3 covers 14 residues. CDR3 bases: TGTGCCAGCACCCTGGAGGTTAACACAGAGACCCAGTACTTC. Its protein product is CASTLEVNTETQYF.

V usage is TRBV2 and J usage is TRBJ1-6; 10 bases agree with TRBD1. V lost 10 bases to trimming and J lost 7 bases; unmatched junction nucleotides: 13. Germline V gene lookup returns CDR1 SNHLY and CDR2 FYNNEI. This CDR3 is built from 16 residues. In DNA, the CDR3 is TGTGCCACCTCGGGACAGGGGATCTTTGGCAATTCACCCCTCCACTTT. It codes for CATSGQGIFGNSPLHF.

The chain employs TRBV28 and TRBJ2-7; 12 bases line up with TRBD2. The CDR3 loop spans 20 amino acids. V was pared by 3 bases and J by 0 bases, with 15 bases of the junction left unmatched. Germline CDR1 MDHEN, CDR2 SYDVKM. The CDR3 loop reads CASSFYPMGLAGSSSYEQYF. The CDR3 nucleotides are TGTGCCAGCAGTTTCTACCCTATGGGACTAGCGGGTTCAAGCTCCTACGAGCAGTACTTC.